This T cell receptor beta chain appears in the sequencing data of a study of blood T cell repertoires in COVID-19. Turning to the study itself: Spain, Italy and the United States supplied samples that represented acute and convalescent COVID-19. Sample material is recorded as cDNA or gDNA derived from T cells, B-cell-depleted T cells, or PBMCs.

Study processing details: Estimates of nucleated cell counts were drawn from the amplification of reference gene primers. TCRdb keeps only in-frame clones here, not all; method: immunoSEQ multiplex PCR. That table gives V, J and clone size, and the DNA gave D and trimming. Among some 220,000 clones listed, 75% to 85% were seen once. CDR3 size: 14 residues. V lost 5 bases, J lost 5 bases, and 13 bases lay in between. Germline assignment: CDR1 LNHDA and CDR2 SQIVND (reference sequence). This clone was seen only once. The V call is TRBV19, the J call TRBJ2-4; a weak D match, TRBD1 (6 bases). Material: peripheral blood. The TCR originated in a man aged 50 or older with active or convalescent COVID-19. The CDR3 region is CASSPTGTQNIQYF. CDR3 in DNA: TGTGCCAGTAGTCCGACCGGGACACAAAACATTCAGTACTTC. The entire variable domain, with the rest obtained from reference TRBV19 and TRBJ2-4, is as follows: DGGITQSPKYLFRKEGQNVTLSCEQNLNHDAMYWYRQDPGQGLRLIYYSQIVNDFQKGDIAEGYSVSREKKESFPLTVTSAQKNPTAFYLCASSPTGTQNIQYFGAGTRLSVL.